The entry below gives a single T cell receptor beta chain sequence along with its context. In the original processing: For nucleated cells, counts were estimated from reference gene primer amplification. Clones were sequenced by immunoSEQ multiplex PCR, and TCRdb holds only the in-frame ones, with some missing. V, J and clone size are taken as reported in that table, and D and trimming were inferred from the DNA itself. Of some 64,000 clones listed, 55% to 80% are singletons. The V gene lost 5 bases and the J gene lost 9 bases, with 17 bases spanning the gap. Germline V gives CDR1 LGHDT, CDR2 YNNKEL (reference sequence). CDR3 length: 14 residues. This entry belongs to a study of blood T cell repertoires in COVID-19. Study-wide background: The analysed material was cDNA or gDNA that came from T cells, B-cell-depleted T cells, or PBMCs.

The chain carries TRBV3-1 (or the pseudogene TRBV3-2) and TRBJ2-1; weak D call: TRBD1 (5 bases). The source of this sequence is a woman aged 65 to 85 with COVID-19, enrolled during active disease. Source material: peripheral blood. CDR3 amino acids: CASSGLGESVEQFF. The CDR3 DNA follows: TGTGCCAGCAGCGGGTTAGGGGAATCGGTTGAGCAGTTCTTC.